This T cell receptor beta chain was documented in a study of shared clonotypes between healthy human individuals. General study findings and limits: Naive subsets usually exceeded memory subsets in estimated richness. Incompleteness in sorted-subset sequencing, despite large depth, was shown by rarefaction.

The CDR3 length is 14 residues. Germline V CDR1 and CDR2: SGHTA, FQGNSA. This clone was counted a single time. Its antigen is still unknown. It may be a read error: a sequence one base away is much more abundant. Other DNA sequences within the sample encode an identical CDR3. Measured with immunoSEQ multiplex PCR; TCRdb has only the in-frame clones, and not every one. The table lists 550,000 to 850,000 clones, about two thirds of them singletons. The chain joins TRBV7-2 to TRBJ2-5; D might be TRBD1 or TRBD2, each matching 7 bases. The J call could be wrong; TRBJ2-7 is a better fit for the DNA end. The source of this sequence is a woman aged 25 to 45 in good health. Sequences were obtained from memory CD4+ T cells sorted from blood. The subset was: CD45RA-negative fraction. DNA for the CDR3: TGTGCCAGCAGCCCTCAGCGGGACAGCTACGAGCAGTACTTC. Translation gives CASSPQRDSYEQYF.